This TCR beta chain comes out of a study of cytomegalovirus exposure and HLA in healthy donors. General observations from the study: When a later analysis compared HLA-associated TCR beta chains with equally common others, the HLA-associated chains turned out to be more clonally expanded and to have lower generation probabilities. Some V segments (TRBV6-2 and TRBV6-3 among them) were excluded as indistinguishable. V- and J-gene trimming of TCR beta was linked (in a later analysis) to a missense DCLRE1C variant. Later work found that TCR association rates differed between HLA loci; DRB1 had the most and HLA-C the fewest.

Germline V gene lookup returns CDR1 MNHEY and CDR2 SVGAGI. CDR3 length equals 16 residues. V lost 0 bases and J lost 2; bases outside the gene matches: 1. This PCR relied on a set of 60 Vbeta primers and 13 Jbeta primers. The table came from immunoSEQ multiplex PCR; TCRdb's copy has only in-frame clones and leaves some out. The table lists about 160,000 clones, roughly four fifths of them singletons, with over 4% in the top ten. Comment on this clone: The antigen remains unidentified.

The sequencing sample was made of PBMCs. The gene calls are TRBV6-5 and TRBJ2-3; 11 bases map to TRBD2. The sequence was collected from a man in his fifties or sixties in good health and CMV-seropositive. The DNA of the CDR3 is TGTGCCAGCAGTTACTCGACTAGCGGGACCACAGATACGCAGTATTTT. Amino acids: CASSYSTSGTTDTQYF.